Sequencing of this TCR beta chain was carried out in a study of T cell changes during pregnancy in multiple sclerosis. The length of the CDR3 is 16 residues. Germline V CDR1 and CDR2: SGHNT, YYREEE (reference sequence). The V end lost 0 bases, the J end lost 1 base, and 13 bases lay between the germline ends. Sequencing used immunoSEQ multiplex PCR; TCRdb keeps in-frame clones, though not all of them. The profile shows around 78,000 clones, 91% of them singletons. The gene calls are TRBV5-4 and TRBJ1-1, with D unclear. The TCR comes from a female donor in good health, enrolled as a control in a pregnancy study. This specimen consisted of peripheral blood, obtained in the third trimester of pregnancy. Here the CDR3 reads CASSLAPNAGNTEAFF. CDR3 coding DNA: TGTGCCAGCAGCTTGGCCCCTAACGCGGGGAACACTGAAGCTTTCTTT.